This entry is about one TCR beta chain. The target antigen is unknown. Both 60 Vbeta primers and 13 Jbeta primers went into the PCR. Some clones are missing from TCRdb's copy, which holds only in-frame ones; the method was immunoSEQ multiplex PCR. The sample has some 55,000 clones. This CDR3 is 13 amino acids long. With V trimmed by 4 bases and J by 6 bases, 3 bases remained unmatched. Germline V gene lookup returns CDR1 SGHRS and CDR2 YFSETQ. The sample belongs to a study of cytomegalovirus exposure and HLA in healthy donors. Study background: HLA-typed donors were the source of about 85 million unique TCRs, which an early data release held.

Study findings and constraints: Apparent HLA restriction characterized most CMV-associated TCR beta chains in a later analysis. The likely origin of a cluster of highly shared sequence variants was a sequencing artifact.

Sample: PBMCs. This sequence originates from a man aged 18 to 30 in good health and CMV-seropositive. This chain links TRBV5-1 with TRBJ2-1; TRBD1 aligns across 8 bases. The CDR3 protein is CASSADRANEQFF. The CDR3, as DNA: TGCGCCAGCAGCGCGGACAGGGCCAATGAGCAGTTCTTC.